This T cell receptor (beta chain) was sequenced for a study of CD8 T cells in Susac syndrome. With 8 bases removed from V and 1 base from J, the gap between germline ends came to 14 bases. The CDR3 is made up of 13 amino acids. Germline V gene sequence: CDR1 SQVTM, CDR2 ANQGSEA. Random hexamers primed reverse transcription of roughly 0.5 to 1 ug RNA. Using its own MiXCR run on the immunoSEQ multiplex PCR reads, TCRdb lists one record per CDR3 protein. The data show about 110,000 distinct CDR3 sequences, about 95% seen once. The chain is built from TRBV29-1 and TRBJ1-1, with D unresolved. The sequence was collected from a human donor in good health. The sequencing input was CD4+ T cells from PBMCs. The CDR3 coding sequence is TGCAGCACCTCCGGCACGGCGAACACTGAAGCTTTCTTT. It translates to CSTSGTANTEAFF.